This T cell receptor (beta chain) was documented in a study of T cells in localized non-small cell lung cancer. Overall study results and limits: Median approximately 58 top-100 tumor clones were shared with paired adjacent lung. Tumor showed lower T cell clonality than uninvolved adjacent lung, where it was highest.

On this clone: Antigen unknown.

Repertoires were generated with immunoSEQ multiplex PCR, while TCRdb's copy carries only in-frame clones and drops some. The repertoire has 100,000 or so clones, more than 75% of them found once; the top ten carry about 4%. Germline V lookup: CDR1 SGHVS, CDR2 FNYEAQ. After removal of 3 bases from V and 3 bases from J, the junction contained 3 bases not matched to a gene. This CDR3 has 15 residues. This TCR came from a woman aged 40-70 years with stage II squamous cell lung carcinoma. Here the sequenced sample was PBMCs, taken before any cancer treatment. The rearrangement uses TRBV7-6 and TRBJ2-3; 10 bases match TRBD1. CDR3 protein: CASSFDRGRTDTQYF. CDR3 DNA sequence: TGTGCCAGCAGCTTTGACAGGGGGCGGACAGATACGCAGTATTTT.